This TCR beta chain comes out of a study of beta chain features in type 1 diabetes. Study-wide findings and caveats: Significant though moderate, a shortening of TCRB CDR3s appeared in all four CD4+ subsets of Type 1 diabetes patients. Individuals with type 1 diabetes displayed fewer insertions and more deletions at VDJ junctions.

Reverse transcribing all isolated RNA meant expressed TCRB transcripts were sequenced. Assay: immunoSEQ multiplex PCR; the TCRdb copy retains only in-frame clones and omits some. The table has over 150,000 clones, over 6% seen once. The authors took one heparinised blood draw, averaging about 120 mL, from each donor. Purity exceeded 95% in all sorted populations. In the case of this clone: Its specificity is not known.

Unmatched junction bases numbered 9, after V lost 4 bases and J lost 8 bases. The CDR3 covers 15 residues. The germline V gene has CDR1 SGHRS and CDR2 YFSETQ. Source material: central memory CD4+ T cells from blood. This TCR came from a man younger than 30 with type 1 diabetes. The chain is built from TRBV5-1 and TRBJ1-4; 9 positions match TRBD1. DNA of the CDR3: TGCGCCAGCAGCCCAACCGGGACAGGGTCGGAAAAACTGTTTTTT. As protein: CASSPTGTGSEKLFF.